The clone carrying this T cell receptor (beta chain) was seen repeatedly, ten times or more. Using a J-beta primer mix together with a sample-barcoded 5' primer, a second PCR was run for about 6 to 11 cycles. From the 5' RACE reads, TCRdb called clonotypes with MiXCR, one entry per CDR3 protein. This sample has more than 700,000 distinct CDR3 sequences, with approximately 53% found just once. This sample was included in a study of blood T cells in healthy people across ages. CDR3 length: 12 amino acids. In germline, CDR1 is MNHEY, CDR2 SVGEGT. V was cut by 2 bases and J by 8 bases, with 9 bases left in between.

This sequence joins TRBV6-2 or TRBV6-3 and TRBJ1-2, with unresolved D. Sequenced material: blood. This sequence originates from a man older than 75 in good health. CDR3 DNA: TGTGCCAGCAGTTACGAGTCCCGGGGCTACACCTTC. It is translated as CASSYESRGYTF.